These T cell receptor beta chains were read from a single sample in a study of cytomegalovirus exposure and HLA in healthy donors. Clones were read by immunoSEQ multiplex PCR, and TCRdb kept only the in-frame ones, dropping some. Here the sample table reports over 200,000 clones. Sequencing was done on a sample of PBMCs. The source is a woman younger than 45 in good health and CMV-seropositive. CDR3s include the opening cysteine and the closing phenylalanine or tryptophan. D genes are given only for firm matches.

d_gene	v_gene	j_gene	CDR3aa	CDR3nt
.	TRBV5-1	TRBJ2-5	CASSMGLGETQYF	TGCGCCAGCAGCATGGGGCTAGGAGAGACCCAGTACTTC
.	TRBV19	TRBJ1-2	CASRIDRRYGYTF	TGTGCCAGTAGAATCGACAGACGTTATGGCTACACCTTC
TRBD2	TRBV11-3	TRBJ2-2	CASSRGGSPGELFF	TGTGCCAGCAGCCGGGGGGGCAGCCCCGGGGAGCTGTTTTTT
.	TRBV6-5	TRBJ2-5	CASRPLRRGETQYF	TGTGCCAGCAGACCTTTACGTCGAGGAGAGACCCAGTACTTC
.	TRBV6-5	TRBJ1-5	CASSEWPFKPQHF	TGTGCCAGCAGTGAATGGCCCTTCAAGCCCCAGCATTTT
TRBD2	TRBV10-1	TRBJ2-7	CASSESTGGEQYF	TGCGCCAGCAGTGAGTCAACGGGGGGCGAGCAGTACTTC
.	TRBV6-5	TRBJ1-1	CASKLNRNTEAFF	TGTGCCAGCAAATTGAATAGGAACACTGAAGCTTTCTTT
.	TRBV4-1	TRBJ2-7	CASSQDVEFEGYEQYF	TGCGCCAGCAGCCAAGATGTAGAATTTGAGGGCTACGAGCAGTACTTC
.	TRBV5-1	TRBJ1-2	CASSLGDRNYGYTF	TGCGCCAGCAGCTTGGGTGACAGAAACTATGGCTACACCTTC
.	TRBV25-1	TRBJ1-4	CASSDPWGLSNEKLFF	TGTGCCAGCAGTGATCCCTGGGGGCTATCTAATGAAAAACTGTTTTTT
TRBD1	TRBV5-1	TRBJ2-7	CASSLQGATSYEQYF	TGCGCCAGCAGCTTGCAGGGGGCCACCTCCTACGAGCAGTACTTC
TRBD1	TRBV19	TRBJ1-1	CASRQGADTEAFF	TGTGCCAGTAGACAGGGGGCGGACACTGAAGCTTTCTTT
TRBD2	TRBV4-1	TRBJ2-1	CASSRTGGRNEQFF	TGCGCCAGCAGCCGCACTGGCGGGAGGAATGAGCAGTTCTTC
.	TRBV11-2	TRBJ2-2	CASSHPHRNTGELFF	TGTGCCAGCAGCCACCCCCATAGGAACACCGGGGAGCTGTTTTTT
.	TRBV10-3	TRBJ1-6	CAISGSRQSSYNSPLHF	TGTGCCATCAGTGGCTCCCGACAGAGCTCCTATAATTCACCCCTCCACTTT
.	TRBV7-9	TRBJ2-3	CASSLSQGTDTQYF	TGTGCCAGCAGCTTATCCCAGGGCACAGATACGCAGTATTTT
.	TRBV29-1	TRBJ1-2	CSVVPGAGYGYTF	TGCAGCGTTGTTCCAGGGGCAGGGTATGGCTACACCTTC
.	TRBV2	TRBJ2-1	CASSKSRANEQFF	TGTGCCAGCAGTAAGTCCAGGGCGAATGAGCAGTTCTTC
.	TRBV28	TRBJ1-4	CASSFTGSATNEKLFF	TGTGCCAGCAGTTTCACAGGGTCAGCAACTAATGAAAAACTGTTTTTT
.	TRBV18	TRBJ1-5	CASSPEPGEQPQHF	TGTGCCAGCTCACCAGAGCCAGGGGAACAGCCCCAGCATTTT
.	TRBV6-6	TRBJ1-5	CASSSEYSNQPQHF	TGTGCCAGCAGTTCAGAATATAGCAATCAGCCCCAGCATTTT
TRBD2	TRBV5-1	TRBJ2-1	CASSSVTSGGNNEQFF	TGCGCCAGCAGCTCCGTCACTAGCGGGGGCAACAATGAGCAGTTCTTC
.	TRBV2	TRBJ1-1	CARQLQEYTEAFF	TGTGCCAGACAATTACAAGAATACACTGAAGCTTTCTTT
TRBD1	TRBV20-1	TRBJ1-1	CSTTGVLEAFF	TGCAGTACCACAGGGGTGTTAGAAGCTTTCTTT
.	TRBV11-2	TRBJ2-7	CASSLDLGRSYEQYF	TGTGCCAGCAGCTTAGATCTGGGGCGCTCCTACGAGCAGTACTTC
TRBD2	TRBV28	TRBJ2-3	CASKLAGGFTDTQYF	TGTGCCAGCAAATTAGCGGGAGGGTTCACAGATACGCAGTATTTT
TRBD2	TRBV28	TRBJ2-5	CASSFLTSGEGETQYF	TGTGCCAGCAGTTTTCTCACTAGCGGGGAGGGGGAGACCCAGTACTTC
.	TRBV4-1	TRBJ1-1	CASSQSWANTEAFF	TGCGCCAGCAGCCAATCTTGGGCAAACACTGAAGCTTTCTTT
TRBD1	TRBV7-2	TRBJ1-1	CASSLVGTATGNTEAFF	TGTGCCAGCAGCTTAGTAGGGACAGCCACTGGGAACACTGAAGCTTTCTTT
TRBD1	TRBV5-5	TRBJ2-7	CASSLGGQSYYEQYF	TGTGCCAGCAGCTTGGGGGGACAGTCTTACTACGAGCAGTACTTC
TRBD2	TRBV10-3	TRBJ2-2	CAIRGGPGELFF	TGTGCCATCCGGGGGGGTCCCGGGGAGCTGTTTTTT
.	TRBV13	TRBJ2-1	CASSPRRVNEQFF	TGTGCCAGCAGCCCCCGGAGGGTCAATGAGCAGTTCTTC
.	TRBV7-2	TRBJ2-3	CASSPDRGGTDTQYF	TGTGCCAGCAGCCCCGACAGGGGAGGGACAGATACGCAGTATTTT
.	TRBV28	TRBJ1-2	CASSLGPWGGTNYGYTF	TGTGCCAGCAGTTTGGGCCCCTGGGGAGGGACTAACTATGGCTACACCTTC
.	TRBV6-1	TRBJ1-2	CAGTTDRLLNYGYTF	TGTGCCGGTACAACCGACAGACTCTTAAACTATGGCTACACCTTC
TRBD1	TRBV4-1	TRBJ1-2	CASSQEVTGAVGNYGYTF	TGCGCCAGCAGCCAAGAGGTCACAGGGGCTGTGGGTAACTATGGCTACACCTTC
TRBD2	TRBV7-2	TRBJ2-7	CASSPNSGATYEQYF	TGTGCCAGCAGCCCCAATAGCGGGGCCACCTACGAGCAGTACTTC
TRBD1	TRBV5-1	TRBJ2-5	CASSGDRGQGETQYF	TGCGCCAGCAGCGGGGACAGGGGGCAAGGGGAGACCCAGTACTTC
TRBD2	TRBV2	TRBJ2-3	CASLAFRIAGGRDTQYF	TGTGCCAGCCTGGCGTTTAGAATAGCGGGGGGGCGGGATACGCAGTATTTT
.	TRBV9	TRBJ1-2	CASSVPGYGYTF	TGTGCCAGCAGCGTACCAGGGTATGGCTACACCTTC
.	TRBV19	TRBJ2-3	CASRAGSSGDTQYF	TGTGCCAGTAGGGCCGGCTCCTCCGGGGATACGCAGTATTTT
.	TRBV5-1	TRBJ1-5	CAVSRVKKGQPQHF	TGCGCCGTTAGCCGGGTCAAAAAAGGTCAGCCCCAGCATTTT
.	TRBV6-5	TRBJ2-2	CASSYGGRPTGELFF	TGTGCCAGCAGTTACGGAGGCAGGCCCACCGGGGAGCTGTTTTTT
.	TRBV2	TRBJ1-2	CASSEASSSNYGYTF	TGTGCCAGCAGTGAAGCCTCGAGCTCTAACTATGGCTACACCTTC